Below are 10 T cell receptor beta chains sequenced from a single sample in a study of blood T cells in healthy people across ages (dated by TCRdb to between 2015 and 2017). Library method: 5' RACE. The sequencer was an Illumina HiSeq 2500. A second PCR of roughly 7 to 11 cycles was performed with a sample-barcoded 5' primer and a J-beta primer mix. TCRdb reran the public reads through fastp at Q25 and MiXCR, keeping productive beta chains. Duplicate CDR3 protein sequences are folded into a single record with the most common DNA and genes. In all, the sample holds 720,000 or so distinct CDR3 sequences, and around 41% of those were seen once. The top ten clones comprise about 32% of the sample. The sequencing sample was made of blood. The source is a man aged 80 or over in good health.

The V and J genes are TRBV5-1 and TRBJ1-2, with D hard to call. This CDR3 is built from 14 residues. Per the germline V gene, CDR1 is SGHRS and CDR2 is YFSETQ. The germline V and J ends were trimmed by 6 bases and 5 bases, with 17 bases remaining between them. CDR3: CASNSGGNLYGYTF. The DNA of the CDR3 is TGCGCCAGCAATTCAGGCGGAAACCTTTATGGCTACACCTTC. Complete variable domain (other parts from reference TRBV5-1 and TRBJ1-2): KAGVTQTPRYLIKTRGQQVTLSCSPISGHRSVSWYQQTPGQGLQFLFEYFSETQRNKGNFPGRFSGRQFSNSRSEMNVSTLELGDSALYLCASNSGGNLYGYTFGSGTRLTVV.

The chain employs TRBV6-5 and TRBJ2-3; D remains unclear. The CDR3 has 14 residues. Trimming stripped 6 bases from V and 4 bases from J, with 14 bases between. Germline V gene lookup returns CDR1 MNHEY and CDR2 SVGAGI. CDR3 DNA: TGTGCCAGCAGGAAGGGTCGTGGTCCAGATACGCAGTATTTT. Residues: CASRKGRGPDTQYF.

This clonotype showed up just a few times. The rearrangement joins TRBV20-1 to TRBJ2-1; 8 bases are shared with TRBD2. The CDR3 covers 13 residues. With V trimmed by 6 bases and J by 6 bases, 7 bases remained unmatched. Germline loops: CDR1 DFQATT, CDR2 SNEGSKA (reference sequence). In DNA, the CDR3 is TGCAGTGCCGGGCGGGGGGTAGGCAATGAGCAGTTCTTC. Protein sequence: CSAGRGVGNEQFF.

This chain uses TRBV7-2 with TRBJ2-5; D uncertain. Trimming took off 5 bases at V and 2 bases at J, with 12 bases between the two ends. CDR3 size: 14 residues. Germline V gene sequence: CDR1 SGHTA, CDR2 FQGNSA. CDR3 in amino acids: CASSRARRQETQYF. CDR3 DNA: TGTGCCAGCAGCCGAGCAAGACGGCAAGAGACCCAGTACTTC.

The chain links TRBV7-6 to TRBJ2-1; D is unclear. The V end lost 2 bases, the J end lost 5 bases, and 7 bases lay between the germline ends. The V gene's germline CDR1 is SGHVS and CDR2 FNYEAQ. The CDR3 loop spans 13 amino acids. The CDR3 sequence: CASSLLLDNEQFF. CDR3 coding DNA: TGTGCCAGCAGCTTATTGCTCGACAATGAGCAGTTCTTC.

The chain employs TRBV19 and TRBJ2-5; D perhaps matches TRBD1 (7 bases). Trimming removed 7 bases from V and 5 bases from J, with 14 bases in between. The CDR3 is 13 amino acids. The germline CDR1 and CDR2 sequences are LNHDA and SQIVND (reference sequence). CDR3 in DNA: TGTGCCAGTAAGGAGGGGGCAACGGAGACCCAGTACTTC. Its translation: CASKEGATETQYF.

The chain carries TRBV20-1 and TRBJ2-1; 9 bases line up with TRBD2. CDR3 length: 14 residues. V gave up 7 bases and J gave up 3 bases; unmatched junction bases: 7. Germline V gene data show CDR1 as DFQATT and CDR2 as SNEGSKA (reference sequence). For the CDR3, the DNA is TGCAGTGGCGGGGGGGCTAAAAACTACAATGAGCAGTTCTTC. Translating it yields CSGGGAKNYNEQFF.

The V call is TRBV9, the J call TRBJ1-1; D perhaps matches TRBD1 (6 bases). There are 15 residues in the CDR3. The germline CDR1 and CDR2 sequences are SGDLS and YYNGEE. The V and J ends lost 0 bases and 1 base respectively, with 10 bases between them. The DNA of the CDR3 is TGTGCCAGCAGCGTAGCTGCAGGGGCGAACACTGAAGCTTTCTTT. It yields the protein CASSVAAGANTEAFF.

This clonotype was counted between two and nine times. This chain connects TRBV20-1 to TRBJ2-3; a possible D gene is TRBD2 (6 bases). The CDR3 totals 16 residues. The V end was cut by 4 bases, the J end by 6 bases, with 23 bases between. Germline lookup yields CDR1 DFQATT and CDR2 SNEGSKA (reference sequence). The CDR3 nucleotides read TGCAGTGCTATCTGGAGGGGCACCGGGATGTCGGATACGCAGTATTTT. Amino acids: CSAIWRGTGMSDTQYF.

This clonotype was detected a few times. The CDR3 nucleotides read TGTGCCAGCAGTTACTCCGCCGGGACAGCATTAAAGTGGTCTACAGATACGCAGTATTTT. Protein: CASSYSAGTALKWSTDTQYF. The chain recombines TRBV6-5 with TRBJ2-3; 7 bases agree with TRBD1. The CDR3 is 20 residues long. V shed 0 bases, J shed 3 bases, and the junction held 18 bases outside the gene matches. Germline V CDR1 and CDR2: MNHEY, SVGAGI.